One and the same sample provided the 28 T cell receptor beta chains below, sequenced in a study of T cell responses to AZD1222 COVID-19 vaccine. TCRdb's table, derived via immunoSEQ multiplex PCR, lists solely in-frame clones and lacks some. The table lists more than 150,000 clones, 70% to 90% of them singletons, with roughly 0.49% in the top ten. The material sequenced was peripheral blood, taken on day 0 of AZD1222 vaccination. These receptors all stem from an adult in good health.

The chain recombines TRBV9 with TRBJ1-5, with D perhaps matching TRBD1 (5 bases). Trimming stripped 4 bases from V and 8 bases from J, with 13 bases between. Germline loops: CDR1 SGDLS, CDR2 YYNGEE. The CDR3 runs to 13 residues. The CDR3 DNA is TGTGCCAGCAGCCCGGCGGGGCTGGAGCCCCAGCATTTT. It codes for CASSPAGLEPQHF.

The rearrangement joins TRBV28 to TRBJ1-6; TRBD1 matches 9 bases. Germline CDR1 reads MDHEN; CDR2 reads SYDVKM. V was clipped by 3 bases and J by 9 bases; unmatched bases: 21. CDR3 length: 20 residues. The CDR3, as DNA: TGTGCCAGCAGTTTCGATTGGGGGACAGGGTCCCCCTCGGGTGGTTCACCCCTCCACTTT. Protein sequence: CASSFDWGTGSPSGGSPLHF.

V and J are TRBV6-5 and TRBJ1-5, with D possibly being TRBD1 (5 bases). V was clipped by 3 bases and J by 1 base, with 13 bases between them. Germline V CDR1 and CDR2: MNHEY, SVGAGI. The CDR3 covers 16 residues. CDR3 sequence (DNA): TGTGCCAGCAGTTATTATCCGGGACTGAGCAATCAGCCCCAGCATTTT. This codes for CASSYYPGLSNQPQHF.

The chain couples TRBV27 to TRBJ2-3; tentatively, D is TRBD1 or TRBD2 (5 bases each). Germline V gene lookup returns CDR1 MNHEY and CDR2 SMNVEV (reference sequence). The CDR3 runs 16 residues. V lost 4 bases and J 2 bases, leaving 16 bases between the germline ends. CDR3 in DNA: TGTGCCAGCAGTTCCCCCGCCTTGGGGGACACAGATACGCAGTATTTT. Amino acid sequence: CASSSPALGDTDTQYF.

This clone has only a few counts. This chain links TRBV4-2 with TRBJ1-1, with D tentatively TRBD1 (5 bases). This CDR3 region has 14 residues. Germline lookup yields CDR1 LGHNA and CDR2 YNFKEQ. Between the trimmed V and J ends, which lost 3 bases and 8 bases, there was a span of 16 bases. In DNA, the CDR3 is TGTGCCAGCAGCCAGCTCGGGACCCCAGACGAAGCTTTCTTT. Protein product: CASSQLGTPDEAFF.

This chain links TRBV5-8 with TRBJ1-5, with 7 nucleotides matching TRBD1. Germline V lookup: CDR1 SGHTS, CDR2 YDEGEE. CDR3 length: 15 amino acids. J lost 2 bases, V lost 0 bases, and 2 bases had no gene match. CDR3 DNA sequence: TGTGCCAGCAGCTTGGGGCAGGGGGGCAATCAGCCCCAGCATTTT. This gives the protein CASSLGQGGNQPQHF.

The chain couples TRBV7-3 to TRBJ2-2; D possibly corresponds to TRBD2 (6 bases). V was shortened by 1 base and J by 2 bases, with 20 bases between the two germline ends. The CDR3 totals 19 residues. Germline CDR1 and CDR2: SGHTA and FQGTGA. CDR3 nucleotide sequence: TGTGCCAGCAGCTTAAATGCTCGTGGAGTAGCGGAAAACACCGGGGAGCTGTTTTTT. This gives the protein CASSLNARGVAENTGELFF.

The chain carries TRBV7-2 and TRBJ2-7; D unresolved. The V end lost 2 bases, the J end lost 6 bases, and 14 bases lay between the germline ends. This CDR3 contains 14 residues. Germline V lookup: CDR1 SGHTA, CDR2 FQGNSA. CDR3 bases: TGTGCCAGCAGCTTATGGGCCGTCTCGGGCGAGCAGTACTTC. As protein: CASSLWAVSGEQYF.

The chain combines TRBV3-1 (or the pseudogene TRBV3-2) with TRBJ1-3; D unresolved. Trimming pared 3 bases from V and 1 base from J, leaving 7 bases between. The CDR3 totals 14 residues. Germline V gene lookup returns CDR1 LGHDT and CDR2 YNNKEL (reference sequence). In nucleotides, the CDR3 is TGTGCCAGCAGCCAGGGAGGGTCTGGAAACACCATATATTTT. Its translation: CASSQGGSGNTIYF.

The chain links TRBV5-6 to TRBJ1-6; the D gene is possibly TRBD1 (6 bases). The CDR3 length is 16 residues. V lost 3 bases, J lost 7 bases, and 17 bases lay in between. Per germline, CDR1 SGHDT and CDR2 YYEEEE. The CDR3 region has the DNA TGTGCCAGCAGCTGGGGGGCGGGGAGCCAAAATTCACCCCTCCACTTT. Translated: CASSWGAGSQNSPLHF.

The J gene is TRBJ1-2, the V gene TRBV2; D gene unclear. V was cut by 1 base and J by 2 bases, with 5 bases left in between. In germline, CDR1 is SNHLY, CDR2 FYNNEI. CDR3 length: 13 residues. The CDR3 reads CASSEEINYGYTF. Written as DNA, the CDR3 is TGTGCCAGCAGTGAAGAAATAAACTATGGCTACACCTTC.

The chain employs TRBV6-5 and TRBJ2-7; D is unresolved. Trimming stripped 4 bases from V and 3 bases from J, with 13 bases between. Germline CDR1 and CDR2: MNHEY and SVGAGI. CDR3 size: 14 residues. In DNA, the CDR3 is TGTGCCAGCAGTTCTAAGCCGAGCCGCTACGAGCAGTACTTC. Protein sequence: CASSSKPSRYEQYF.

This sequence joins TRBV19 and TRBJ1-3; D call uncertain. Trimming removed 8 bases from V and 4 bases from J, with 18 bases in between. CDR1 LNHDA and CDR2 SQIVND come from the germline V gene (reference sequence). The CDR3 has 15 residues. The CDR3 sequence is CASLGLAAEGNTIYF. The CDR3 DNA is TGTGCCAGTTTAGGTCTGGCTGCTGAGGGAAACACCATATATTTT.

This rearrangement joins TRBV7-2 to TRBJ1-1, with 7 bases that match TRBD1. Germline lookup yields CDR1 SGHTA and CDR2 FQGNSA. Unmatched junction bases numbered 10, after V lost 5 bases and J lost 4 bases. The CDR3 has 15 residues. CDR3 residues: CASSAGQVFGTEAFF. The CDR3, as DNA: TGTGCCAGCAGCGCCGGACAGGTCTTTGGCACTGAAGCTTTCTTT.

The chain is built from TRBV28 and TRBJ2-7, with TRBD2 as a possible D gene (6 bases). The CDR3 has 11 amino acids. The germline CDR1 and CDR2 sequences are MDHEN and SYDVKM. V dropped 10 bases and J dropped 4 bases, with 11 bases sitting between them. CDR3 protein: CATRGLYEQYF. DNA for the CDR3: TGTGCCACGCGGGGTTTGTACGAGCAGTACTTC.

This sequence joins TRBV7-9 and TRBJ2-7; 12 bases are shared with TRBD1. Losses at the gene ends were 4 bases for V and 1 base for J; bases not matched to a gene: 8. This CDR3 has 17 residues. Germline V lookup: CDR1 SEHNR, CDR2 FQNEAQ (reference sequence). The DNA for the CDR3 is TGTGCCAGCAGCTCCCGGGACAGGGGGCGCGGGTCCTACGAGCAGTACTTC. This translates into CASSSRDRGRGSYEQYF.

DNA for the CDR3: TGTGCCAGTATGGACCGGATCTATGGCTACACCTTC. This codes for CASMDRIYGYTF. The chain joins TRBV19 to TRBJ1-2; D gene unclear. Trimming removed 7 bases from V and 4 bases from J, with 10 bases in between. Germline CDR1 and CDR2: LNHDA and SQIVND (reference sequence). There are 12 residues in the CDR3.

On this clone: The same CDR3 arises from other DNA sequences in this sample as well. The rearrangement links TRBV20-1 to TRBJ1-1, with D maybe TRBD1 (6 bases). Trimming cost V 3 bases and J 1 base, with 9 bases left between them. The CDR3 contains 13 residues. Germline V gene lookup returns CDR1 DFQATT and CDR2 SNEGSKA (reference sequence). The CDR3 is CSASGGANTEAFF. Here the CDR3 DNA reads TGCAGTGCTAGTGGGGGCGCGAACACTGAAGCTTTCTTT.

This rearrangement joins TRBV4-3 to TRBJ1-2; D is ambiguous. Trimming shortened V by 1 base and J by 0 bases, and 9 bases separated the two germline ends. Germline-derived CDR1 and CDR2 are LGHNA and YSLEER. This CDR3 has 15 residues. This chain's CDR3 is CASSQGKGPNYGYTF. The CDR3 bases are TGCGCCAGCAGCCAAGGAAAAGGTCCTAACTATGGCTACACCTTC.

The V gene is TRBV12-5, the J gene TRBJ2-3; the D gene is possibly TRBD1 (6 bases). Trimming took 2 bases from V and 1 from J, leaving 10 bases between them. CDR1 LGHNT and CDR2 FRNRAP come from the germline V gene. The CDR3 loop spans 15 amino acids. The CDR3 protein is CASGLKTGGTDTQYF. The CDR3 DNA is TGTGCTAGTGGTTTGAAGACAGGCGGCACAGATACGCAGTATTTT.

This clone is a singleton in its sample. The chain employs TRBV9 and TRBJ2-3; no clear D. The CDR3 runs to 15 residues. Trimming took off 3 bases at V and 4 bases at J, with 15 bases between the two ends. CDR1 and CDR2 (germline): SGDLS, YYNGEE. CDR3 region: CASSGLGVGADTQYF. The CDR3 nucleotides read TGTGCCAGCAGCGGGCTAGGTGTCGGCGCAGATACGCAGTATTTT. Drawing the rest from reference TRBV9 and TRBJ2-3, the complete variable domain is DSGVTQTPKHLITATGQRVTLRCSPRSGDLSVYWYQQSLDQGLQFLIQYYNGEERAKGNILERFSAQQFPDLHSELNLSSLELGDSALYFCASSGLGVGADTQYFGPGTRLTVL.

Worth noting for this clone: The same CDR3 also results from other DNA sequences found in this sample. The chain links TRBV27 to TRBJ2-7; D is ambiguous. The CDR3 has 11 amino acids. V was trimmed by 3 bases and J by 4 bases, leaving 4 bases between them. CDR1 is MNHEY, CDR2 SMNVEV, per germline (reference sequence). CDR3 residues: CASSLGYEQYF. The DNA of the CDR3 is TGTGCCAGCAGTTTGGGGTACGAGCAGTACTTC.

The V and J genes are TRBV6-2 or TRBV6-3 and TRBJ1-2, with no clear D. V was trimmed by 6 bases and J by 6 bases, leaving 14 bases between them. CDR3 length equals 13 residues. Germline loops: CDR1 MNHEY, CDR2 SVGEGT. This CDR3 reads CASSPHGEDGYTF. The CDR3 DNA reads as TGTGCCAGCAGCCCCCACGGGGAGGATGGCTACACCTTC.

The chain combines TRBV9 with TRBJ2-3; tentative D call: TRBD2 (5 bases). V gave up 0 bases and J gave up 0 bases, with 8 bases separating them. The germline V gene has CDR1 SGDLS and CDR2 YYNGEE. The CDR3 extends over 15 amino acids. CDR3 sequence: CASSVASGSTDTQYF. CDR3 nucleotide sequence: TGTGCCAGCAGCGTAGCAAGCGGAAGCACAGATACGCAGTATTTT.

As DNA, the CDR3 is TGTGCCAGCAGTGACCTACAAGGATGGAGATCACCCCTCCACTTT. Encoded protein: CASSDLQGWRSPLHF. The rearrangement joins TRBV25-1 to TRBJ1-6; D gene ambiguous. The germline V gene encodes CDR1 MGHDK and CDR2 SYGVNS. V shed 3 bases and J shed 10 bases, with 16 bases lying between them. The CDR3 has 15 residues.

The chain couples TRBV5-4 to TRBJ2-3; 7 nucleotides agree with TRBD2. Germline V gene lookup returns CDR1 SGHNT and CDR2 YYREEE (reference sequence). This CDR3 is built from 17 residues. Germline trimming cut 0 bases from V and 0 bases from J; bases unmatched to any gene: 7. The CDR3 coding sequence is TGTGCCAGCAGCTTGGCTAGGAGGCGGGGGAGCACAGATACGCAGTATTTT. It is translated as CASSLARRRGSTDTQYF.

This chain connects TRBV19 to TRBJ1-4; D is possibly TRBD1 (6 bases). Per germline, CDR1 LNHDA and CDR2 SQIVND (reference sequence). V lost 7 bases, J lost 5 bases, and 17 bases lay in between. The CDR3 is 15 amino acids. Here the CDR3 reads CASTPRRGTNEKLFF. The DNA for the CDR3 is TGTGCCAGTACCCCACGAAGGGGGACCAATGAAAAACTGTTTTTT.

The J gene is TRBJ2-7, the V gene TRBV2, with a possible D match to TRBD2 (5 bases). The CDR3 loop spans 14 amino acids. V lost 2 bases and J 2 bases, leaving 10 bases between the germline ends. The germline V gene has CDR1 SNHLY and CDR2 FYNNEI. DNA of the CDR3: TGTGCCAGCAGTGAATTACGGGGAACCTACGAGCAGTACTTC. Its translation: CASSELRGTYEQYF.